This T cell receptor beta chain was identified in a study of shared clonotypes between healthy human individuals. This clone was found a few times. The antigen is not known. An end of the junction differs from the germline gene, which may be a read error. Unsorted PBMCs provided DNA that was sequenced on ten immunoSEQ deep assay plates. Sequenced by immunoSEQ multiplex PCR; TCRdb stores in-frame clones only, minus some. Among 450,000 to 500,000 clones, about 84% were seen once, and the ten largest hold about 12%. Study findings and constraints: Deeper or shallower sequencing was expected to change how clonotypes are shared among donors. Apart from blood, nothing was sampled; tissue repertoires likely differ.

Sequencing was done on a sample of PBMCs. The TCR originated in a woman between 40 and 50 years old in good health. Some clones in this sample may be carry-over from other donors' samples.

CDR3 amino acids: CASSLKQGGTQYF. CDR3 nucleotides: TGTGCTAGCAGCTTAAAGCAGGGGGGGACCCAGTACTTC. The rearrangement uses TRBV7-7 and TRBJ2-5, with D maybe TRBD1 (7 bases). Germline loops: CDR1 SSHAT, CDR2 FNYEAQ (reference sequence). The length of the CDR3 is 13 residues.